The clone carrying this TCR beta chain was found a few times. What it binds is unknown. This record comes from a study of T cells in Graves' hyperthyroidism and ophthalmopathy. Study-level results: Most expanded thyroid clonotypes above 0.001 recurred in blood. Ophthalmopathy and stable hyperthyroidism were told apart by a 13 V-J model.

TCR beta CDR3 regions were amplified from RNA transcripts. The HTBI primer set served for first-round RT-PCR of the TCR CDR3. In TCRdb, the multiplex PCR reads were re-called with MiXCR into one record per CDR3 protein. The data contain 490,000 or so distinct CDR3 sequences, 22% of them singletons. The V segment lost 1 base and the J segment 2 bases; nucleotides outside the gene matches: 6. Germline V CDR1 and CDR2: SNHLY, FYNNEI. The CDR3 runs 17 residues. The genes are TRBV2 and TRBJ2-7; 12 nucleotides align to TRBD2. The source is a woman in her seventies with Graves' ophthalmopathy. The specimen sequenced was blood. The CDR3 loop reads CASSEEGLAGGPYEQYF. CDR3 nucleotides: TGTGCCAGCAGTGAAGAGGGCCTAGCGGGAGGGCCCTACGAGCAGTACTTC.